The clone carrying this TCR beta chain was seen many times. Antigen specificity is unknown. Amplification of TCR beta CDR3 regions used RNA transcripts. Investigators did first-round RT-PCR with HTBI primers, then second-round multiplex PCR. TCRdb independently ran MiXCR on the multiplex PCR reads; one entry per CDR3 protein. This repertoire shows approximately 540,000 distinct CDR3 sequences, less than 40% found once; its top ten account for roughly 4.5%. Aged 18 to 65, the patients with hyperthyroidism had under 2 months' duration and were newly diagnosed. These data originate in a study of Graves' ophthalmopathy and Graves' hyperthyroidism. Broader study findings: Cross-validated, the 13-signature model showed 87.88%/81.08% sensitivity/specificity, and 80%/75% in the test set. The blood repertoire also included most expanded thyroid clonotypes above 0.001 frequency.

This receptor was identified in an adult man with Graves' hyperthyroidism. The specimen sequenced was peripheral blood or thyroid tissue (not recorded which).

In DNA form, the CDR3 reads TGCAGTGCGGCGGGACAGGGCTTATGGGAGCAGTACTTC. This gives the protein CSAAGQGLWEQYF. This chain links TRBV20-1 with TRBJ2-7, with 9 bases aligning to TRBD1. The V and J ends lost 6 bases and 7 bases, in that order; junction bases with no gene match: 10. The germline V gene encodes CDR1 DFQATT and CDR2 SNEGSKA (reference sequence). This CDR3 is 13 amino acids long.